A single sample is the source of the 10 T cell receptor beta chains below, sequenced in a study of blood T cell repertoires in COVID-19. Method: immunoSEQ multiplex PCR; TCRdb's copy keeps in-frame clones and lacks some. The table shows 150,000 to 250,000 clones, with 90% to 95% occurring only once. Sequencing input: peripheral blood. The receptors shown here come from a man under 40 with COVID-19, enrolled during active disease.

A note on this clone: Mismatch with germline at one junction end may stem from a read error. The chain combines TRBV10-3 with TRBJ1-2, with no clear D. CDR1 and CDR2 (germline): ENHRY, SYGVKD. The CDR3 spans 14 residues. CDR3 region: CAISESRELKGYTF. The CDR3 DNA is TGTGCCATCAGCGAGTCGAGGGAACTGAAGGGCTACACCTTC.

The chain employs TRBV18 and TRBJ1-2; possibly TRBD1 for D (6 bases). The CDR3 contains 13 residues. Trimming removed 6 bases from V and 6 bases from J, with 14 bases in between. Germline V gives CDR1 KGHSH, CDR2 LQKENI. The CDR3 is CASSLVGANGYTF. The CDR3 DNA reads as TGTGCCAGCTCTCTCGTGGGGGCAAATGGCTACACCTTC.

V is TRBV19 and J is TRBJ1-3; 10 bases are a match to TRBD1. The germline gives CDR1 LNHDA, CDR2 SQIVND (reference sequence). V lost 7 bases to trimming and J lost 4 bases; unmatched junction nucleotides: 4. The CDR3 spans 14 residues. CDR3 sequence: CASTTTGGGNTIYF. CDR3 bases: TGTGCCAGTACAACGACAGGGGGCGGAAACACCATATATTTT.

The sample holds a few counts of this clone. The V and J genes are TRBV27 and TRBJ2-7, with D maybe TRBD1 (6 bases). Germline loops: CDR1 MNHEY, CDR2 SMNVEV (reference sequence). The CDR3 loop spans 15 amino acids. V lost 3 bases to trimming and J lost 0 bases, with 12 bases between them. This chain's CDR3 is CASSLGQGRSYEQYF. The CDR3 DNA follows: TGTGCCAGCAGTTTGGGGCAGGGGCGCTCCTACGAGCAGTACTTC.

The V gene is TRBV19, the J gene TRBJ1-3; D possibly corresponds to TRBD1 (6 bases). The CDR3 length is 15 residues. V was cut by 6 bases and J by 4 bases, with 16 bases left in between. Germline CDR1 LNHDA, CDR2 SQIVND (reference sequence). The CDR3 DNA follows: TGTGCCAGTAGCCCAGGGTGGGGGCCAGGAAACACCATATATTTT. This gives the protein CASSPGWGPGNTIYF.

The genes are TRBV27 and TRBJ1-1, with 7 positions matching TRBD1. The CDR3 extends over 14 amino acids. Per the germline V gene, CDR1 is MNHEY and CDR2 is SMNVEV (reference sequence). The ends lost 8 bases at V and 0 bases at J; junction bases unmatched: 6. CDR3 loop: CASARGQMNTEAFF. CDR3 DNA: TGTGCCAGCGCAAGGGGGCAGATGAACACTGAAGCTTTCTTT.

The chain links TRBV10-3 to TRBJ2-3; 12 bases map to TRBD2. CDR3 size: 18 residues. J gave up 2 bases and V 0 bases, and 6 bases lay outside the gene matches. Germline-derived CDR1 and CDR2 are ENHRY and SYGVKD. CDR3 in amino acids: CAISESLTSGGFTDTQYF. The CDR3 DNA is TGTGCCATCAGTGAGTCCCTGACTAGCGGGGGATTCACAGATACGCAGTATTTT.

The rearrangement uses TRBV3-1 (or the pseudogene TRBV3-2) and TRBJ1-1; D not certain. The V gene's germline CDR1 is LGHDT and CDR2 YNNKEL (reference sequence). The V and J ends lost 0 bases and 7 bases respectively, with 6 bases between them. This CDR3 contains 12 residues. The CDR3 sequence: CASSQDLSEAFF. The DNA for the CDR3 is TGTGCCAGCAGCCAAGATTTGAGTGAAGCTTTCTTT.

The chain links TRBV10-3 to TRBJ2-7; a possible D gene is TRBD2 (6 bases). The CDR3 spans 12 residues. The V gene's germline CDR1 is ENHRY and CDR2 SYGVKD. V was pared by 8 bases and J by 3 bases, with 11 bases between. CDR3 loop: CAIGGGYYEQYF. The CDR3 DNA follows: TGTGCCATCGGCGGAGGGTACTACGAGCAGTACTTC.

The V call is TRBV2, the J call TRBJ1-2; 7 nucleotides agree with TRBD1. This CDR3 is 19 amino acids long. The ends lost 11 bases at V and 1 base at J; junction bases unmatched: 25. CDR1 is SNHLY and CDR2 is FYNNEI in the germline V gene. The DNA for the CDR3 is TGTGCCGCATTGGAGAGGATATTTCCGGGACAGCCCATTAACTATGGCTACACCTTC. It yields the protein CAALERIFPGQPINYGYTF.